Included here is one TCR beta chain sequence, with context. The data belong to a study of identical twins. TCRdb reprocessed the 5' RACE reads via MiXCR and lists one record per CDR3 protein. The table includes 400,000 to 650,000 distinct CDR3 sequences, around 20% detected once. In germline, CDR1 is SEHNR, CDR2 FQNEAQ (reference sequence). This CDR3 has 15 residues. V was clipped by 3 bases and J by 6 bases, with 15 bases between them. The same specimen was also included in a second study, on T cells expressing NK-cell markers.

The material sequenced was CD4+ T cells sorted from blood. The chain has TRBV7-9 and TRBJ2-1; the D gene is possibly TRBD2 (6 bases). This TCR was sampled from a woman under 30 in good health. CDR3 sequence reads: CASSFVSGDGNEQFF. The CDR3 DNA sequence: TGTGCCAGCAGCTTCGTTTCGGGGGATGGCAATGAGCAGTTCTTC.